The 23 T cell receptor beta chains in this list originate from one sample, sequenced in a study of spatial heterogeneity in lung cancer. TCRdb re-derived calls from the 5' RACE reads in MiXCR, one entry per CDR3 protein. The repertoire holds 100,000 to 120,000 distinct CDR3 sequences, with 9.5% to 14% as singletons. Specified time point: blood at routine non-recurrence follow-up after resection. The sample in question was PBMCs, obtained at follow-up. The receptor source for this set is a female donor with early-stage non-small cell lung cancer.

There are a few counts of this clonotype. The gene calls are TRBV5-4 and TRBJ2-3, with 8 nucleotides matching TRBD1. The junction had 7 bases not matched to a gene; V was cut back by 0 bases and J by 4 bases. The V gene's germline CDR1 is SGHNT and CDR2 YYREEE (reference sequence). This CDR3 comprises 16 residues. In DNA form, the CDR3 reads TGTGCCAGCAGCTTGGGGAGGACAGGGATAGCAGATACGCAGTATTTT. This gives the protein CASSLGRTGIADTQYF.

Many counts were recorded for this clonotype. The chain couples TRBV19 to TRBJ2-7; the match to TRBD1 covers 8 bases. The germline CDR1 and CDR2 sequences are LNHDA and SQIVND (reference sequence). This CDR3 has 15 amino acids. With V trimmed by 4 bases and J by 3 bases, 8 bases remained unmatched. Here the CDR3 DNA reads TGTGCCAGTAGTAGAGACAGGGGATCCCTCTACGAGCAGTACTTC. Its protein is CASSRDRGSLYEQYF.

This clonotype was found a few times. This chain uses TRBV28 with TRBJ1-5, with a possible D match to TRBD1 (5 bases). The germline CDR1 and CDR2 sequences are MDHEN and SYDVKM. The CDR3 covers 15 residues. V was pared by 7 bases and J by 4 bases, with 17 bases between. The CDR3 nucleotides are TGTGCCAGCAACCTTATTCGGGGGTTTAATCAGCCCCAGCATTTT. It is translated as CASNLIRGFNQPQHF. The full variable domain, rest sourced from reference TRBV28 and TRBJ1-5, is DVKVTQSSRYLVKRTGEKVFLECVQDMDHENMFWYRQDPGLGLRLIYFSYDVKMKEKGDIPEGYSVSREKKERFSLILESASTNQTSMYLCASNLIRGFNQPQHFGDGTRLSIL.

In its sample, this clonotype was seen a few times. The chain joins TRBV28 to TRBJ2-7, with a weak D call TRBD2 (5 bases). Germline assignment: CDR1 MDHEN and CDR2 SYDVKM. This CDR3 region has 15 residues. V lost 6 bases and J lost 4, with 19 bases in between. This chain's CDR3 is CASRPPSESGYEQYF. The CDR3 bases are TGTGCCAGCAGACCACCAAGCGAATCGGGGTACGAGCAGTACTTC.

The DNA of the CDR3 is TGCGCCAGCAGGACTGCGGGAGGGTCAGAGACCCAGTACTTC. It codes for CASRTAGGSETQYF. V is TRBV5-1 and J is TRBJ2-5; 9 nucleotides align to TRBD2. The V and J ends lost 5 bases and 4 bases, in that order; junction bases with no gene match: 6. The CDR3 is 14 amino acids. Germline V CDR1 and CDR2: SGHRS, YFSETQ.

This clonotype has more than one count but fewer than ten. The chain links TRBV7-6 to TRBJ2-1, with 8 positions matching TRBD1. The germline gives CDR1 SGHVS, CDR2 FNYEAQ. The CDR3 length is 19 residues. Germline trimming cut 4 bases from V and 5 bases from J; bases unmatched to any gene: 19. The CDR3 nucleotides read TGTGCCAGCAGCTCGAGGACAGGGTACGGGGGAGCAACCGACAATGAGCAGTTCTTC. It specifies CASSSRTGYGGATDNEQFF. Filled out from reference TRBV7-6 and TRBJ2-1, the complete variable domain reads GAGVSQSPRYKVTKRGQDVALRCDPISGHVSLYWYRQALGQGPEFLTYFNYEAQQDKSGLPNDRFSAERPEGSISTLTIQRTEQRDSAMYRCASSSRTGYGGATDNEQFFGPGTRLTVL.

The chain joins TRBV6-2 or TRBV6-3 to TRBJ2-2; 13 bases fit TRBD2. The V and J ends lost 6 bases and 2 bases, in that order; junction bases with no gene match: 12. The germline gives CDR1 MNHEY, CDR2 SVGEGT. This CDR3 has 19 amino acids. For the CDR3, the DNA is TGTGCCAGCAGAACCCCCCGACTAGCGGGAGGTCTCAACACCGGGGAGCTGTTTTTT. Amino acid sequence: CASRTPRLAGGLNTGELFF.

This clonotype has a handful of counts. The DNA for the CDR3 is TGCAGTGCTAGCCCTGGACGGATGAACACTGAAGCTTTCTTT. Translation gives CSASPGRMNTEAFF. The chain combines TRBV20-1 with TRBJ1-1; D gene uncertain. Trimming took 3 bases from V and 0 from J, leaving 11 bases between them. The V gene's germline CDR1 is DFQATT and CDR2 SNEGSKA (reference sequence). This CDR3 comprises 14 residues.

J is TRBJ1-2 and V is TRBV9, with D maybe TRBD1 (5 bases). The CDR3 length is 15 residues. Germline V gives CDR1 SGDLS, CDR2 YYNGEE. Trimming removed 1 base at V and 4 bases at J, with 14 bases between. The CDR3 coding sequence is TGTGCCAGCAGCGTAAACCCGGGCGGGGCCTATGGCTACACCTTC. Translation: CASSVNPGGAYGYTF.

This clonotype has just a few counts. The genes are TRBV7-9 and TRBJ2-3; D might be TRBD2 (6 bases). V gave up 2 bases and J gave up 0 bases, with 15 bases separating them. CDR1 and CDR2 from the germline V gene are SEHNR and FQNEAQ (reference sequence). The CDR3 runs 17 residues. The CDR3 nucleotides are TGTGCCAGCAGCTTATTGCCCTCGGGACTCAGCACAGATACGCAGTATTTT. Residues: CASSLLPSGLSTDTQYF.

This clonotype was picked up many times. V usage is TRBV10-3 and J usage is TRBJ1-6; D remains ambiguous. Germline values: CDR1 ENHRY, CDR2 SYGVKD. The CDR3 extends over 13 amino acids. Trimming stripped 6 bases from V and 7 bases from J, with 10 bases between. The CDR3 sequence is CAIRLQQNSPLHF. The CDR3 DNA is TGTGCCATCAGGTTACAGCAGAATTCACCCCTCCACTTT.

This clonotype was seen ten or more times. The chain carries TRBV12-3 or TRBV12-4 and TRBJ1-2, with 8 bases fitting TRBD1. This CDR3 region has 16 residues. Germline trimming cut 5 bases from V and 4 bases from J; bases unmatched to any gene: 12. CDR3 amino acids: CASSKQPRGLGYGYTF. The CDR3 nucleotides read TGTGCCAGCAGTAAGCAACCCAGGGGGCTCGGCTATGGCTACACCTTC.

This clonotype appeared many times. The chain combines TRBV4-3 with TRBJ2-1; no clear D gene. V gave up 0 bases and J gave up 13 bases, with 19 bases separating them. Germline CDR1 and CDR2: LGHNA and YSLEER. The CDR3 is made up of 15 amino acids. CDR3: CASSQEAVASIGQFF. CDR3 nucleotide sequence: TGCGCCAGCAGCCAAGAGGCCGTAGCATCCATTGGCCAGTTCTTC.

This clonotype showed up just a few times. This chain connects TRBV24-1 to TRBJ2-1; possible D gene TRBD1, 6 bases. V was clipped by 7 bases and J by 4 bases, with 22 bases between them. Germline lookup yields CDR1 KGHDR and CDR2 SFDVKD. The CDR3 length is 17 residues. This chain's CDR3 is CATSDGQRSGRYNEQFF. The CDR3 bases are TGTGCCACCAGCGACGGACAGCGAAGCGGCAGATACAATGAGCAGTTCTTC.

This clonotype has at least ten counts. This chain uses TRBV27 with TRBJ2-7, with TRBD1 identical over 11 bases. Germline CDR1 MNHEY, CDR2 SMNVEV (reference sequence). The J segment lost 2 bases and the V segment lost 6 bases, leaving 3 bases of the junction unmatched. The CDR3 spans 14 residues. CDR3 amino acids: CASRRGQGAYEQYF. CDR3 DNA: TGTGCCAGCAGAAGGGGACAGGGGGCCTACGAGCAGTACTTC.

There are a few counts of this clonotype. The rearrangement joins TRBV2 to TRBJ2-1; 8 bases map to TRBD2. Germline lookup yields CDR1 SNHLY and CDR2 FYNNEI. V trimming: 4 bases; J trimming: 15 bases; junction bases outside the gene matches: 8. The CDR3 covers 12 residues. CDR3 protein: CASSVSGTRLFF. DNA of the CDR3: TGTGCCAGCAGTGTAAGCGGGACTAGGTTGTTCTTC.

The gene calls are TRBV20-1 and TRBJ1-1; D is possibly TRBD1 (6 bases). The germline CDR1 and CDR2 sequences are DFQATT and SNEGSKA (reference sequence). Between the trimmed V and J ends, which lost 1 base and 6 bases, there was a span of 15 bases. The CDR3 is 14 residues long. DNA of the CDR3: TGCAGTGCTAGAGGTCTTACCGAGGGGGCTGAAGCTTTCTTT. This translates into CSARGLTEGAEAFF.

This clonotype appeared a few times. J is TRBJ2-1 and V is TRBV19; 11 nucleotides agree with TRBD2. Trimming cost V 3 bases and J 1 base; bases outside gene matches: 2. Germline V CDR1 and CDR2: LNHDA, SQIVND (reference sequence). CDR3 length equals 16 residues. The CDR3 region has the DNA TGTGCCAGTAGTATTGCTAGCGGGGGGTCCTACAATGAGCAGTTCTTC. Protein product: CASSIASGGSYNEQFF.

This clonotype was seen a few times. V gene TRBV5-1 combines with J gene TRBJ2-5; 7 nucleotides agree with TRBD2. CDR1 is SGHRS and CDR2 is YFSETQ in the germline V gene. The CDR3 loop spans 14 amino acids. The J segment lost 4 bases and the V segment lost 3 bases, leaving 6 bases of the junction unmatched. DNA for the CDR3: TGCGCCAGCAGCTCCCCTGGGGGGGGAGAGACCCAGTACTTC. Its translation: CASSSPGGGETQYF.

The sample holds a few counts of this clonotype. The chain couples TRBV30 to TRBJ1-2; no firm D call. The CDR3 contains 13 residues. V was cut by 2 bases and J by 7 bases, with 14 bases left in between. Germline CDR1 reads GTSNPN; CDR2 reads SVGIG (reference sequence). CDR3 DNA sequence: TGTGCCTGGAGTCTTTCCCCAGAAGCTGGCTACACCTTC. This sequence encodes CAWSLSPEAGYTF.

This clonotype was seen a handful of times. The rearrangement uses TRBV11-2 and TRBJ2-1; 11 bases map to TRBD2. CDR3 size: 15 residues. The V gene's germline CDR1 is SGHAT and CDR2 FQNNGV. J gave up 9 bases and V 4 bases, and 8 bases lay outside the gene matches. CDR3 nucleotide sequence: TGTGCCAGCAGCTCTAATAGCGGGAGGGCCGGTGAGCAGTTCTTC. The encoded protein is CASSSNSGRAGEQFF. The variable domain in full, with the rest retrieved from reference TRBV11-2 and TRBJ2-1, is EAGVAQSPRYKIIEKRQSVAFWCNPISGHATLYWYQQILGQGPKLLIQFQNNGVVDDSQLPKDRFSAERLKGVDSTLKIQPAKLEDSAVYLCASSSNSGRAGEQFFGPGTRLTVL.

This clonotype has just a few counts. CDR3 sequence: CASRRGSNYGYTF. The DNA for the CDR3 is TGTGCCAGCAGACGCGGCAGCAACTATGGCTACACCTTC. The chain is built from TRBV3-1 and TRBJ1-2; D call uncertain. The CDR3 has 13 residues. Germline V gene sequence: CDR1 LGHDT, CDR2 YNNKEL (reference sequence). Trimming shortened V by 6 bases and J by 2 bases, and 10 bases separated the two germline ends.

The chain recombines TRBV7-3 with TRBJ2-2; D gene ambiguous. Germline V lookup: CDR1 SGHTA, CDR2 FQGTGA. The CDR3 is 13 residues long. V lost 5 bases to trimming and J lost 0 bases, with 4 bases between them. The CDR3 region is CASSDTNTGELFF. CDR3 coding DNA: TGTGCCAGCAGCGATACGAACACCGGGGAGCTGTTTTTT.